Each of the 18 T cell receptor beta chains below was sequenced from the same sample in a study of cytomegalovirus exposure and HLA in healthy donors. The primer mix had 60 Vbeta and 13 Jbeta primers. Using immunoSEQ multiplex PCR, the repertoire was profiled, and TCRdb retains in-frame clones only, with some absent. This sample has 170,000 or so clones, with under 90% found just once. Sequenced: PBMCs. The source is a man between 18 and 29 years old in good health and CMV-seronegative.

The chain combines TRBV19 with TRBJ1-4, with 7 bases matching TRBD1. V dropped 7 bases and J dropped 2; count of bases not matched to a gene: 13. The CDR3 totals 17 residues. Germline CDR1 is LNHDA and CDR2 is SQIVND (reference sequence). CDR3 DNA: TGTGCCAGTACCAAAGGGTGGAGGGGGCGGACTAATGAAAAACTGTTTTTT. Its translation: CASTKGWRGRTNEKLFF.

The V and J genes are TRBV9 and TRBJ2-3, with D possibly being TRBD2 (5 bases). CDR3 length: 14 residues. The germline gives CDR1 SGDLS, CDR2 YYNGEE. V was pared by 4 bases and J by 3 bases, with 12 bases between. CDR3 DNA sequence: TGTGCCAGCAGCTACGGACTGGGGACAGATACGCAGTATTTT. Its translation: CASSYGLGTDTQYF. Complete variable domain (other parts from reference TRBV9 and TRBJ2-3): DSGVTQTPKHLITATGQRVTLRCSPRSGDLSVYWYQQSLDQGLQFLIQYYNGEERAKGNILERFSAQQFPDLHSELNLSSLELGDSALYFCASSYGLGTDTQYFGPGTRLTVL.

This chain links TRBV4-2 with TRBJ1-1; a possible D gene is TRBD1 (6 bases). Germline CDR1 is LGHNA and CDR2 is YNFKEQ. The ends were cut back, 2 bases at V and 5 bases at J, with 15 bases in the middle. The CDR3 runs 15 residues. The CDR3 DNA reads TGTGCCAGCAGCCAAACGGGAACTACAGGGACTGAAGCTTTCTTT. Translating it yields CASSQTGTTGTEAFF.

This clone appeared a single time. The V gene is TRBV6-5, the J gene TRBJ1-2; 7 nucleotides agree with TRBD1. Germline CDR1 reads MNHEY; CDR2 reads SVGAGI. The V gene end was trimmed by 4 bases and the J gene end by 6 bases; junction bases not matched to a gene: 11. The CDR3 extends over 15 amino acids. The CDR3 reads CASSLGGGASDGYTF. CDR3 DNA sequence: TGTGCCAGCAGTTTAGGAGGGGGCGCGTCGGATGGCTACACCTTC.

Of note for this clone: The junction differs from germline at one of its ends, possibly a read error. The genes are TRBV5-1 and TRBJ2-7, with 9 nucleotides matching TRBD1. The germline V gene encodes CDR1 SGHRS and CDR2 YFSETQ. The CDR3 extends over 18 amino acids. CDR3: CASSLGTTGTGLRYEQYF. In nucleotides, the CDR3 is TGCGCCAGCAGTTTGGGGACCACGGGGACAGGGCTAAGGTACGAGCAGTACTTC.

This clone has just one count. The rearrangement links TRBV5-6 to TRBJ2-7; possibly TRBD2 for D (5 bases). Looked up from germline, CDR1 is SGHDT and CDR2 is YYEEEE. Trimming left V 0 bases short and J 2 bases short, with 6 bases between. The CDR3 covers 13 residues. CDR3 bases: TGTGCCAGCAGCTTGGGAGGGCCCTACGAGCAGTACTTC. Amino acids: CASSLGGPYEQYF.

This chain uses TRBV10-3 with TRBJ2-7, with 11 bases lining up with TRBD1. CDR3 size: 16 residues. The germline gives CDR1 ENHRY, CDR2 SYGVKD. After removal of 3 bases from V and 3 bases from J, the junction contained 7 bases not matched to a gene. The CDR3 coding sequence is TGTGCCATCAGTGAATTTTCGGGACAGGGGGACTACGAGCAGTACTTC. It yields the protein CAISEFSGQGDYEQYF.

The rearrangement links TRBV9 to TRBJ1-4; D remains ambiguous. Germline V lookup: CDR1 SGDLS, CDR2 YYNGEE. Trimming took 0 bases from V and 5 from J, leaving 11 bases between them. CDR3 size: 15 residues. The CDR3 nucleotides read TGTGCCAGCAGCGTAGACTCTCCGCCGAATGAAAAACTGTTTTTT. This gives the protein CASSVDSPPNEKLFF.

The chain has TRBV6-6 and TRBJ2-1, with D possibly TRBD2 on 6 matching bases. Germline V CDR1 and CDR2: MNHNY, SVGAGI (reference sequence). The CDR3 totals 14 residues. Trimming took 5 bases from V and 7 from J, leaving 15 bases between them. This chain's CDR3 is CASSAGTSWNEQFF. The DNA of the CDR3 is TGTGCCAGCAGTGCAGGGACTTCTTGGAATGAGCAGTTCTTC.

V is TRBV7-9 and J is TRBJ2-1; TRBD1 matches at 7 bases. The CDR3 has 17 amino acids. Per the germline V gene, CDR1 is SEHNR and CDR2 is FQNEAQ (reference sequence). V lost 5 bases, J lost 0 bases, and 10 bases stayed unmatched. CDR3 in amino acids: CASSSSTGLSSYNEQFF. CDR3 sequence (DNA): TGTGCCAGCAGCAGTTCGACAGGGCTAAGCTCCTACAATGAGCAGTTCTTC.

The chain links TRBV19 to TRBJ1-1; D is perhaps TRBD1 (5 bases). Trimming removed 7 bases from V and 6 bases from J, with 21 bases in between. The CDR3 totals 15 residues. Germline assignment: CDR1 LNHDA and CDR2 SQIVND (reference sequence). The CDR3 coding sequence is TGTGCCAGTATTCCCGGCGGGGCCTCGAGCGCTGAAGCTTTCTTT. Translating it yields CASIPGGASSAEAFF.

J is TRBJ2-7 and V is TRBV7-8; D gene ambiguous. The germline CDR1 and CDR2 sequences are SGHVS and FQNEAQ. The ends were cut back, 0 bases at V and 2 bases at J, with 17 bases in the middle. The CDR3 contains 17 residues. The CDR3 reads CASSLAWAEPDTYEQYF. DNA of the CDR3: TGTGCCAGCAGCTTAGCGTGGGCAGAACCGGATACCTACGAGCAGTACTTC.

This clone was seen only a few times. This chain uses TRBV7-3 with TRBJ1-1; no clear D gene. The CDR3 covers 13 residues. Trimming removed 0 bases from V and 3 bases from J, with 5 bases in between. Germline loops: CDR1 SGHTA, CDR2 FQGTGA. This CDR3 reads CASSLTGDTEAFF. The CDR3 DNA sequence: TGTGCCAGCAGCTTAACGGGAGACACTGAAGCTTTCTTT.

The chain is built from TRBV6-6 and TRBJ1-1; no clear D. There are 13 residues in the CDR3. Trimming pared 0 bases from V and 2 bases from J, leaving 4 bases between. Per germline, CDR1 MNHNY and CDR2 SVGAGI (reference sequence). CDR3 in DNA: TGTGCCAGCAGTTACTCTCTAAACACTGAAGCTTTCTTT. This codes for CASSYSLNTEAFF.

This clone came up a few times. The CDR3 bases are TGTGCCAGCAGCTCGCCGACAGGGGGCATCACTGAAGCTTTCTTT. It encodes CASSSPTGGITEAFF. The rearrangement uses TRBV11-2 and TRBJ1-1; 10 bases line up with TRBD1. The junction had 6 bases not matched to a gene; V was cut back by 4 bases and J by 4 bases. The CDR3 consists of 15 residues. The germline CDR1 and CDR2 sequences are SGHAT and FQNNGV.

This chain joins TRBV27 and TRBJ2-1, with D possibly being TRBD2 (6 bases). This CDR3 comprises 15 residues. Trimming cost V 8 bases and J 4 bases, with 18 bases left between them. CDR1 MNHEY and CDR2 SMNVEV come from the germline V gene (reference sequence). Here the CDR3 DNA reads TGTGCCAGCCGGCTGGGGATAGCGGCGTACAATGAGCAGTTCTTC. Protein: CASRLGIAAYNEQFF.

V and J are TRBV9 and TRBJ2-7, with 10 bases lining up with TRBD1. The CDR3 length is 14 residues. Looked up from germline, CDR1 is SGDLS and CDR2 is YYNGEE. Unmatched junction bases numbered 2, after V lost 0 bases and J lost 5 bases. The CDR3 spells CASSVGDRGNEQYF. The DNA of the CDR3 is TGTGCCAGCAGCGTAGGGGACAGGGGAAACGAGCAGTACTTC.

This clone was recorded a few times. This chain links TRBV28 with TRBJ1-5; D call uncertain. CDR1 is MDHEN, CDR2 SYDVKM, per germline. This CDR3 is built from 16 residues. The V and J ends lost 2 bases and 5 bases respectively, with 16 bases between them. The CDR3 loop reads CASSLLGGIGDQPQHF. CDR3 nucleotide sequence: TGTGCCAGCAGTTTACTTGGAGGGATTGGGGATCAGCCCCAGCATTTT.